Included here is one TCR beta chain sequence, with context. Its antigen is unidentified. Generated by immunoSEQ multiplex PCR, the TCRdb table keeps only in-frame clones and is missing some. The sample carries about 94,000 clones, 90% to 95% recorded once. This sample stems from a study of siplizumab effects on memory and regulatory T cells. Findings and limits, study-wide: The study found naive T cells seemingly more diverse than memory cells and seemingly major alloresponse contributors.

V lost 3 bases and J lost 7; bases outside the gene matches: 6. The V gene's germline CDR1 is SGHTA and CDR2 FQGNSA. The CDR3 runs 13 residues. The TCR was taken from a human donor in good health. The rearrangement links TRBV7-2 to TRBJ2-7; 7 bases line up with TRBD2. Sequenced sample: non-Treg CD4+ T cells sorted from blood. The CDR3 region is CASSLLAAGEQYF. DNA of the CDR3: TGTGCCAGCAGCTTGCTCGCAGCGGGGGAGCAGTACTTC.